The clone carrying this T cell receptor (beta chain) was found a few times. The sample belongs to a study of blood T cell repertoires in COVID-19. Study-level background: In each case, the material was cDNA or gDNA derived from T cells, B-cell-depleted T cells, or PBMCs.

The trim removed 2 bases at V and 4 bases at J, leaving 9 bases unmatched. CDR1 is SGHNT and CDR2 is YENEEA in the germline V gene. This CDR3 contains 17 residues. The method was immunoSEQ multiplex PCR; TCRdb's version includes in-frame clones alone and lacks a portion of them. The repertoire holds some 300,000 clones, with roughly 87% as singletons. The sequence came from a man aged 18 to 30 with active or convalescent COVID-19. J is TRBJ1-5 and V is TRBV11-3; 9 bases align to TRBD1. Material: peripheral blood. CDR3: CASSLPQGQGRNQPQHF. CDR3 coding DNA: TGTGCCAGCAGCTTACCGCAAGGACAGGGGCGGAATCAGCCCCAGCATTTT.